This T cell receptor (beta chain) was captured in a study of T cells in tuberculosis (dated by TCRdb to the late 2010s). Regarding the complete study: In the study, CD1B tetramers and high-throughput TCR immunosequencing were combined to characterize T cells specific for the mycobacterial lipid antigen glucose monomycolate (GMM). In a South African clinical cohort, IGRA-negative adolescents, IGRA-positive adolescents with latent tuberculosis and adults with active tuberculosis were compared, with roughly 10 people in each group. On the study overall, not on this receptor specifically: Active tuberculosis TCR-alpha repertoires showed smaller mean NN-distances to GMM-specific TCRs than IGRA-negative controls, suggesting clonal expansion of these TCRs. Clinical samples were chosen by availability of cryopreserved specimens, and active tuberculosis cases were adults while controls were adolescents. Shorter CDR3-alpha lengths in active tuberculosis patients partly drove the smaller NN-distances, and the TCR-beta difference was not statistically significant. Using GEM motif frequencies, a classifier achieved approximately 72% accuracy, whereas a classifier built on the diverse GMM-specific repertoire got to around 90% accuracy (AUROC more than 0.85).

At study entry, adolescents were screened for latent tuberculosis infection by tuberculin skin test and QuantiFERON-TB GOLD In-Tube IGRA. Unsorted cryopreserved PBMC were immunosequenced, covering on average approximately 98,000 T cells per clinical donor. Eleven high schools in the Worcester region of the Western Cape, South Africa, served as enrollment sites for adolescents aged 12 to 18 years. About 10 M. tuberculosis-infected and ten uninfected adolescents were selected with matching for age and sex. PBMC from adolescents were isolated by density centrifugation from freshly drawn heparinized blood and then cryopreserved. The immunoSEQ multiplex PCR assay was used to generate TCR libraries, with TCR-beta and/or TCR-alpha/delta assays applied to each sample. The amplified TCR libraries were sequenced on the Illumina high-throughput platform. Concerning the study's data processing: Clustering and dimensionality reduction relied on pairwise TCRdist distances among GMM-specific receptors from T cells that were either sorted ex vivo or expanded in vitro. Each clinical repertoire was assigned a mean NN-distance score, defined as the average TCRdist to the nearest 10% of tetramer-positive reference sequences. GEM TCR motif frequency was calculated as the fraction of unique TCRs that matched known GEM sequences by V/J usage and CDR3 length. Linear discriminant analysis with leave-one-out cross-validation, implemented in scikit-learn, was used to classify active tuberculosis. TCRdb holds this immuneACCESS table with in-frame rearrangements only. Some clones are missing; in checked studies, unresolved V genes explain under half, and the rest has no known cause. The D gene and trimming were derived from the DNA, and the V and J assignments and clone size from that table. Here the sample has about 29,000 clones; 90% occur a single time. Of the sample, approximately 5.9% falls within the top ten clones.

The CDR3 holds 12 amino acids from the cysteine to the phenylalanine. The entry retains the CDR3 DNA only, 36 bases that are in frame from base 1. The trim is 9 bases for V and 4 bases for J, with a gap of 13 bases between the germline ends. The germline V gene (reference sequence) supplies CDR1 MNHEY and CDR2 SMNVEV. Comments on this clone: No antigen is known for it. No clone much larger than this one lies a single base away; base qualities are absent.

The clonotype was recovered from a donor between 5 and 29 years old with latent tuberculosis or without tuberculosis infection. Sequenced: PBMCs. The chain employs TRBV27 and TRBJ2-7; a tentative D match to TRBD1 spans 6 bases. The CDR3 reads CASSGGVYEQYF. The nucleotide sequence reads TGTGCCAGTAGTGGGGGCGTTTACGAGCAGTACTTC.